These 29 T cell receptor beta chains originate from one sample sequenced in a study of T cell changes during pregnancy in multiple sclerosis. Assay: immunoSEQ multiplex PCR; the TCRdb copy retains only in-frame clones and omits some. Here the sample spans approximately 69,000 clones, less than 95% being singletons. The sample was peripheral blood, taken in the third trimester of pregnancy. These receptors all come from a female donor with multiple sclerosis, enrolled in a pregnancy study.

CDR3 sequence (DNA): TGTGCCAGCAGTTACGGACTAGCGGGGGCCACAGATACGCAGTATTTT. Translating it yields CASSYGLAGATDTQYF. J is TRBJ2-3 and V is TRBV6-5; 13 bases agree with TRBD2. The V segment lost 2 bases and the J segment 2 bases; nucleotides outside the gene matches: 1. This CDR3 contains 16 residues. From germline, CDR1 is MNHEY and CDR2 SVGAGI.

This chain links TRBV7-9 with TRBJ2-5; TRBD1 aligns across 9 bases. There are 16 residues in the CDR3. From germline, CDR1 is SEHNR and CDR2 FQNEAQ (reference sequence). V was pared by 4 bases and J by 5 bases, with 11 bases of the junction left unmatched. CDR3 bases: TGTGCCAGCAGCTCGGACAGGGGCCAAGTAGAGGAGACCCAGTACTTC. Translated, it gives CASSSDRGQVEETQYF.

This clone is a singleton in its sample. This chain connects TRBV20-1 to TRBJ1-6, with unresolved D. Germline V CDR1 and CDR2: DFQATT, SNEGSKA (reference sequence). The CDR3 spans 11 residues. V was shortened by 3 bases and J by 11 bases, with 8 bases between the two germline ends. CDR3 nucleotide sequence: TGCAGTGCTAGTGCCCAGGCACCCCTCCACTTT. This codes for CSASAQAPLHF.

CDR3 loop: CASSESRGYNYGYTF. Here the CDR3 DNA reads TGTGCCAGCAGTGAATCGAGGGGGTATAACTATGGCTACACCTTC. J is TRBJ1-2 and V is TRBV25-1, with D maybe TRBD1 (6 bases). Trimming pared 1 base from V and 1 base from J, leaving 10 bases between. CDR1 is MGHDK and CDR2 is SYGVNS in the germline V gene. The CDR3 length is 15 residues.

CDR3 amino acids: CASSYSPGLQPQHF. CDR3 DNA sequence: TGTGCCAGCAGTTACTCCCCAGGGCTGCAGCCCCAGCATTTT. The chain couples TRBV6-5 to TRBJ1-5, with D perhaps matching TRBD1 (5 bases). This CDR3 is 14 amino acids long. Per germline, CDR1 MNHEY and CDR2 SVGAGI. Between the trimmed V and J ends, which lost 0 bases and 7 bases, there was a span of 10 bases.

For this clone: At one end the junction does not follow the germline gene, possibly because of a read error. V usage is TRBV11-3 and J usage is TRBJ2-7; D perhaps matches TRBD2 (6 bases). The CDR3 is 14 residues long. In germline, CDR1 is SGHNT, CDR2 YENEEA. The CDR3 loop is CASSSGAFSSEQYF. The CDR3 region has the DNA TGTGCCAGCAGCTCGGGAGCTTTTTCCTCCGAGCAGTACTTC.

This clone came up once. The V call is TRBV27, the J call TRBJ2-1; TRBD2 aligns across 7 bases. The CDR3 loop spans 14 amino acids. CDR1 MNHEY and CDR2 SMNVEV come from the germline V gene (reference sequence). V lost 3 bases, J lost 7 bases, and 6 bases stayed unmatched. As DNA, the CDR3 is TGTGCCAGCAGTTTTCAAGGGGAGGGGAATGAGCAGTTCTTC. This encodes CASSFQGEGNEQFF.

The chain employs TRBV7-8 and TRBJ1-2; TRBD1 matches 8 bases. This CDR3 contains 16 residues. V lost 1 base, J lost 7 bases, and 11 bases stayed unmatched. Germline CDR1 SGHVS, CDR2 FQNEAQ. The CDR3 sequence: CASSLGVQGAVGGYTF. The CDR3 bases are TGTGCCAGCAGCTTAGGTGTCCAGGGGGCTGTAGGTGGCTACACCTTC.

The V gene is TRBV11-2, the J gene TRBJ1-1, with 10 nucleotides matching TRBD1. Germline loops: CDR1 SGHAT, CDR2 FQNNGV. With 2 bases clipped from V and 5 bases from J, the junction kept 5 bases outside the gene matches. The CDR3 consists of 15 residues. The CDR3 sequence: CASSLRGQGRTEAFF. CDR3 DNA sequence: TGTGCCAGCAGCTTAAGGGGACAGGGGAGGACTGAAGCTTTCTTT. Complete variable domain (other parts from reference TRBV11-2 and TRBJ1-1): EAGVAQSPRYKIIEKRQSVAFWCNPISGHATLYWYQQILGQGPKLLIQFQNNGVVDDSQLPKDRFSAERLKGVDSTLKIQPAKLEDSAVYLCASSLRGQGRTEAFFGQGTRLTVV.

The V gene is TRBV4-2, the J gene TRBJ1-6, with a possible D match to TRBD1 (5 bases). Germline V gives CDR1 LGHNA, CDR2 YNFKEQ. The CDR3 covers 14 residues. V lost 5 bases to trimming and J lost 3 bases, with 8 bases between them. For the CDR3, the DNA is TGTGCCAGCAGCTCCCAGGGCTATAATTCACCCCTCCACTTT. Encoded protein: CASSSQGYNSPLHF.

The chain joins TRBV6-1 to TRBJ1-2, with 8 bases lining up with TRBD1. V lost 4 bases and J lost 7; bases outside the gene matches: 8. Germline loops: CDR1 MNHNS, CDR2 SASEGT. The length of the CDR3 is 14 residues. The CDR3 bases are TGTGCCAGCAGTGCCTCGACAGGGGCTTTTGGCTACACCTTC. It codes for CASSASTGAFGYTF.

This chain joins TRBV7-2 and TRBJ2-1; 14 nucleotides align to TRBD2. Germline V gene data show CDR1 as SGHTA and CDR2 as FQGNSA. V shed 2 bases and J 5 bases; nucleotides not matched to a gene: 5. This CDR3 is 17 amino acids long. CDR3 protein: CASSLWVGLAGDNEQFF. As DNA, the CDR3 is TGTGCCAGCAGCTTATGGGTGGGACTAGCGGGGGACAATGAGCAGTTCTTC.

The chain employs TRBV7-3 and TRBJ2-2; 13 bases fit TRBD2. V lost 5 bases to trimming and J lost 8 bases; unmatched junction nucleotides: 5. CDR3 size: 15 residues. The germline V gene has CDR1 SGHTA and CDR2 FQGTGA. The CDR3 coding sequence is TGTGCCAGCAGCCAGACTAGCGGGGGGTTTGGGGAGCTGTTTTTT. This codes for CASSQTSGGFGELFF. Complete variable domain (other parts from reference TRBV7-3 and TRBJ2-2): GAGVSQTPSNKVTEKGKYVELRCDPISGHTALYWYRQSLGQGPEFLIYFQGTGAADDSGLPNDRFFAVRPEGSVSTLKIQRTERGDSAVYLCASSQTSGGFGELFFGEGSRLTVL.

This rearrangement joins TRBV4-3 to TRBJ1-1, with D possibly being TRBD1 (5 bases). CDR1 is LGHNA, CDR2 YSLEER, per germline. Trimming pared 0 bases from V and 4 bases from J, leaving 12 bases between. The CDR3 is 15 amino acids. The CDR3 sequence: CASSQEGGVITEAFF. The CDR3 nucleotides are TGCGCCAGCAGCCAAGAAGGAGGGGTCATCACTGAAGCTTTCTTT.

This clone occurred once. V is TRBV7-2 and J is TRBJ1-2; 9 nucleotides line up with TRBD1. Trimming at V came to 2 bases and at J to 8 bases, leaving 6 bases not matched to a gene. This CDR3 contains 14 residues. Germline V gene sequence: CDR1 SGHTA, CDR2 FQGNSA. The CDR3 sequence: CASSLTYRGLGYTF. CDR3 bases: TGTGCCAGCAGCTTAACCTACAGGGGGCTCGGCTACACCTTC.

This sequence joins TRBV15 and TRBJ1-5; 7 positions match TRBD1. CDR1 and CDR2 from the germline V gene are LNHNV and YYDKDF (reference sequence). The CDR3 spans 14 residues. The V segment lost 3 bases and the J segment 6 bases; nucleotides outside the gene matches: 5. The CDR3 sequence: CATSSQGEVQPQHF. In DNA form, the CDR3 reads TGTGCCACCAGCAGTCAGGGGGAGGTTCAGCCCCAGCATTTT.

The chain has TRBV10-3 and TRBJ1-6, with D unresolved. There are 15 residues in the CDR3. The V gene's germline CDR1 is ENHRY and CDR2 SYGVKD. V lost 6 bases to trimming and J lost 5 bases, with 14 bases between them. The CDR3 sequence: CAISVGVMDNSPLHF. The CDR3 DNA is TGTGCCATCAGCGTGGGAGTTATGGATAATTCACCCCTCCACTTT.

In DNA form, the CDR3 reads TGCGCCAGCGTTATAAACAGGGTAGTGAATGAGCAGTTCTTC. Its translation: CASVINRVVNEQFF. The gene calls are TRBV5-1 and TRBJ2-1; D possibly corresponds to TRBD1 (6 bases). Germline V lookup: CDR1 SGHRS, CDR2 YFSETQ. The CDR3 extends over 14 amino acids. V was trimmed by 7 bases and J by 7 bases, leaving 18 bases between them.

This clone was observed once. The CDR3 loop reads CASSKWARKETQYF. In DNA, the CDR3 is TGTGCCAGCAGTAAGTGGGCTCGAAAAGAGACCCAGTACTTC. J is TRBJ2-5 and V is TRBV27; no clear D gene. Germline CDR1 reads MNHEY; CDR2 reads SMNVEV (reference sequence). The V gene lost 5 bases and the J gene lost 3 bases, with 13 bases spanning the gap. The CDR3 has 14 residues.

The genes are TRBV30 and TRBJ1-5; maybe TRBD1 (6 bases). Between the trimmed V and J ends, which lost 7 bases and 2 bases, there was a span of 15 bases. The germline CDR1 and CDR2 sequences are GTSNPN and SVGIG (reference sequence). CDR3 size: 14 residues. The CDR3 spells CASGGHRGNQPQHF. CDR3 sequence (DNA): TGTGCCTCGGGGGGGCATCGGGGCAATCAGCCCCAGCATTTT.

This rearrangement joins TRBV7-2 to TRBJ1-2, with TRBD1 as a possible D gene (6 bases). CDR1 is SGHTA and CDR2 is FQGNSA in the germline V gene. The germline V and J ends were trimmed by 5 bases and 8 bases, with 15 bases remaining between them. The CDR3 has 13 amino acids. Written as DNA, the CDR3 is TGTGCCAGCAGCAAAACAGGGTTTAGAGGCTACACCTTC. Translation: CASSKTGFRGYTF.

This chain links TRBV4-3 with TRBJ1-3; D may be TRBD1 (5 bases). The CDR3 has 15 residues. Trimming took off 1 base at V and 0 bases at J, with 7 bases between the two ends. Germline lookup yields CDR1 LGHNA and CDR2 YSLEER. The chain's CDR3 is CASSQGGYSGNTIYF. In DNA, the CDR3 is TGCGCCAGCAGCCAAGGGGGCTACTCTGGAAACACCATATATTTT.

The chain links TRBV4-1 to TRBJ1-4, with 7 bases that match TRBD1. V was pared by 3 bases and J by 3 bases, with 7 bases of the junction left unmatched. The CDR3 spans 16 residues. CDR1 is MGHRA and CDR2 is YSYEKL in the germline V gene. In DNA form, the CDR3 reads TGCGCCAGCAGCCATACCCCGGGACAGTCTAATGAAAAACTGTTTTTT. Its protein is CASSHTPGQSNEKLFF.

The V call is TRBV5-1, the J call TRBJ2-5, with TRBD2 matching 11 bases. The trim removed 0 bases at V and 4 bases at J, leaving 2 bases unmatched. CDR3 length: 15 residues. Germline lookup yields CDR1 SGHRS and CDR2 YFSETQ. This CDR3 reads CASSLDLAGGETQYF. CDR3 sequence (DNA): TGCGCCAGCAGCTTGGACCTAGCGGGGGGAGAGACCCAGTACTTC.

The chain joins TRBV11-1 to TRBJ2-1, with 10 bases that match TRBD2. From germline, CDR1 is SGHAT and CDR2 FQDESV (reference sequence). CDR3 length: 17 residues. V lost 3 bases to trimming and J lost 4 bases; unmatched junction nucleotides: 9. The CDR3 DNA is TGTGCCAGCAGCTTTGGGCTAGCGGGGGCCGGGTACAATGAGCAGTTCTTC. This sequence encodes CASSFGLAGAGYNEQFF.

J is TRBJ1-1 and V is TRBV4-3; 11 nucleotides match TRBD1. The CDR3 length is 15 residues. CDR1 is LGHNA, CDR2 YSLEER, per germline. V shed 8 bases, J shed 3 bases, and the junction held 8 bases outside the gene matches. The CDR3: CASHGQGAQDTEAFF. CDR3 coding DNA: TGCGCCAGCCACGGACAGGGGGCGCAGGACACTGAAGCTTTCTTT.

The V gene is TRBV7-8, the J gene TRBJ1-2; D perhaps matches TRBD1 (6 bases). The V gene lost 5 bases and the J gene lost 3 bases, with 10 bases spanning the gap. Germline CDR1 reads SGHVS; CDR2 reads FQNEAQ. The CDR3 totals 13 residues. The CDR3 region is CASSPDRYYGYTF. DNA for the CDR3: TGTGCCAGCAGCCCGGACAGATACTATGGCTACACCTTC. Complete variable domain (other parts from reference TRBV7-8 and TRBJ1-2): GAGVSQSPRYKVAKRGQDVALRCDPISGHVSLFWYQQALGQGPEFLTYFQNEAQLDKSGLPSDRFFAERPEGSVSTLKIQRTQQEDSAVYLCASSPDRYYGYTFGSGTRLTVV.

The V and J genes are TRBV5-1 and TRBJ1-6; the match to TRBD1 covers 7 bases. Per the germline V gene, CDR1 is SGHRS and CDR2 is YFSETQ. The CDR3 extends over 15 amino acids. The V gene end was trimmed by 4 bases and the J gene end by 5 bases; junction bases not matched to a gene: 6. This CDR3 is CASSGGQADNSPLHF. The CDR3 DNA sequence: TGCGCCAGCAGCGGAGGACAGGCCGATAATTCACCCCTCCACTTT.

The rearrangement links TRBV25-1 to TRBJ2-2; TRBD2 aligns across 8 bases. V was pared by 3 bases and J by 4 bases, with 7 bases of the junction left unmatched. CDR1 is MGHDK and CDR2 is SYGVNS in the germline V gene. The CDR3 runs 16 residues. The CDR3 sequence is CASSDPGGATTGELFF. CDR3 nucleotides: TGTGCCAGCAGTGACCCCGGGGGGGCCACCACCGGGGAGCTGTTTTTT.